Presented here are 11 T cell receptor beta chains from one specimen sequenced in a study of T cell changes during pregnancy in multiple sclerosis. This table comes from immunoSEQ multiplex PCR, and its TCRdb copy is limited to in-frame clones, with some not included. The data contain 55,000 to 75,000 clones, 90% to 95% of them singletons. Sample: peripheral blood, taken after pregnancy. These receptors were obtained from a female donor in good health, enrolled as a control in a pregnancy study.

The chain joins TRBV4-1 to TRBJ1-5, with no clear D. The CDR3 consists of 15 residues. The ends were cut back, 1 base at V and 0 bases at J, with 7 bases in the middle. Germline loops: CDR1 MGHRA, CDR2 YSYEKL. The CDR3 sequence is CASSQVLLSNQPQHF. In DNA, the CDR3 is TGCGCCAGCAGCCAAGTACTACTTAGCAATCAGCCCCAGCATTTT.

The chain employs TRBV5-1 and TRBJ1-1, with TRBD1 identical over 7 bases. This CDR3 contains 14 residues. CDR1 and CDR2 from the germline V gene are SGHRS and YFSETQ. V was clipped by 0 bases and J by 10 bases; unmatched bases: 9. CDR3 bases: TGCGCCAGCAGCTTGGGAAACCAGGGGGTTGGAGCTTTCTTT. Residues: CASSLGNQGVGAFF.

The V and J genes are TRBV19 and TRBJ2-7, with 10 bases identical to TRBD1. The germline V gene encodes CDR1 LNHDA and CDR2 SQIVND (reference sequence). V was clipped by 10 bases and J by 4 bases; unmatched bases: 10. CDR3 size: 14 residues. CDR3 protein: CATGLGQGFYEQYF. Here the CDR3 DNA reads TGTGCCACCGGGTTGGGACAGGGGTTTTACGAGCAGTACTTC.

The chain has TRBV6-1 and TRBJ1-5; possibly TRBD1 for D (5 bases). V was trimmed by 8 bases and J by 4 bases, leaving 9 bases between them. Germline CDR1 and CDR2: MNHNS and SASEGT. The CDR3 spans 12 residues. The CDR3 bases are TGTGCCAGCGGCAGGGCAAATCAGCCCCAGCATTTT. The encoded protein is CASGRANQPQHF.

The CDR3 sequence: CASSEGRRTGVEQYF. CDR3 in DNA: TGTGCCAGCAGTGAAGGCCGGAGGACAGGGGTCGAGCAGTACTTC. The rearrangement uses TRBV2 and TRBJ2-7, with 9 bases aligning to TRBD1. Trimming took 1 base from V and 6 from J; bases not matched to a gene: 7. The germline gives CDR1 SNHLY, CDR2 FYNNEI. The CDR3 sequence is 15 residues long.

The chain uses TRBV7-9 and TRBJ2-7; TRBD2 matches at 8 bases. The V segment lost 5 bases and the J segment 0 bases; nucleotides outside the gene matches: 12. This CDR3 contains 17 residues. Germline V gene data show CDR1 as SEHNR and CDR2 as FQNEAQ (reference sequence). The CDR3 sequence is CASSPNIPGGASYEQYF. For the CDR3, the DNA is TGTGCCAGCAGCCCCAACATCCCCGGGGGGGCCTCCTACGAGCAGTACTTC. The complete variable domain, with remaining parts taken from reference TRBV7-9 and TRBJ2-7, reads DTGVSQNPRHKITKRGQNVTFRCDPISEHNRLYWYRQTLGQGPEFLTYFQNEAQLEKSRLLSDRFSAERPKGSFSTLEIQRTEQGDSAMYLCASSPNIPGGASYEQYFGPGTRLTVT.

The chain links TRBV27 to TRBJ2-1, with D hard to call. The CDR3 runs to 12 residues. V was cut by 5 bases and J by 12 bases, with 14 bases left in between. Germline V gives CDR1 MNHEY, CDR2 SMNVEV (reference sequence). This CDR3 is CASSPNMFWQFF. The DNA for the CDR3 is TGTGCCAGCAGTCCGAACATGTTTTGGCAGTTCTTC.

The chain combines TRBV5-1 with TRBJ2-5; 15 bases align to TRBD2. V lost 5 bases, J lost 4 bases, and 9 bases stayed unmatched. CDR3 length: 17 residues. Germline CDR1 reads SGHRS; CDR2 reads YFSETQ. CDR3: CASRDGLAGGLLETQYF. The CDR3 nucleotides read TGCGCCAGCAGGGACGGACTAGCGGGGGGGCTTTTAGAGACCCAGTACTTC.

The chain is built from TRBV5-1 and TRBJ2-2; tentative D call: TRBD1 (6 bases). Germline CDR1 SGHRS, CDR2 YFSETQ. This CDR3 comprises 15 residues. V lost 4 bases, J lost 6 bases, and 16 bases lay in between. CDR3 DNA sequence: TGCGCCAGCAGCCCGTCAGGGGAGTTCGCCGGGGAGCTGTTTTTT. Translation gives CASSPSGEFAGELFF.

The chain is built from TRBV6-5 and TRBJ2-3; D not certain. The germline V gene encodes CDR1 MNHEY and CDR2 SVGAGI. Trimming removed 2 bases at V and 7 bases at J, with 16 bases between. This CDR3 is 15 amino acids long. The CDR3 coding sequence is TGTGCCAGCAGTTACGATCCCCGGGTAGTGAATACGCAGTATTTT. As protein: CASSYDPRVVNTQYF.

This clone was found once. This chain uses TRBV7-2 with TRBJ1-1; D remains ambiguous. Looked up from germline, CDR1 is SGHTA and CDR2 is FQGNSA. V lost 5 bases, J lost 0 bases, and 13 bases lay in between. This CDR3 contains 15 residues. CDR3 nucleotides: TGTGCCAGCAGCCGGGAGGGAGGACTGAACACTGAAGCTTTCTTT. This encodes CASSREGGLNTEAFF.